A single sample gave rise to the 31 T cell receptor beta chains below, sequenced in a study of blood T cell repertoires in COVID-19. Only in-frame clones appear in the TCRdb table, and some are missing; sequencing was by immunoSEQ multiplex PCR. The sample lists about 94,000 clones; approximately 74% were seen once. The sequenced material came from peripheral blood. These receptor sequences come from a man aged 70-80 years with COVID-19, enrolled during active disease.

V is TRBV27 and J is TRBJ2-3; 16 positions match TRBD2. The CDR3 runs to 21 residues. In germline, CDR1 is MNHEY, CDR2 SMNVEV (reference sequence). The ends lost 5 bases at V and 3 bases at J; junction bases unmatched: 17. CDR3 sequence (DNA): TGTGCCAGCAGTATCAGGGGGACTAGCGGGAGGGCCCAGTCCTTAACAGATACGCAGTATTTT. Translating gives CASSIRGTSGRAQSLTDTQYF.

The chain combines TRBV5-1 with TRBJ2-3; TRBD1 might be the D (5 bases). The germline V gene encodes CDR1 SGHRS and CDR2 YFSETQ. The CDR3 is 16 amino acids. V lost 2 bases, J lost 4 bases, and 17 bases lay in between. The CDR3 here is CASSFWGTSGPDTQYF. For the CDR3, the DNA is TGCGCCAGCAGCTTCTGGGGCACCTCAGGACCAGATACGCAGTATTTT.

This clone was observed a few times. One end of the junction varies from germline; a read error may be responsible. V usage is TRBV14 and J usage is TRBJ2-3; TRBD2 matches 12 bases. The CDR3 extends over 12 amino acids. Per the germline V gene, CDR1 is SGHDN and CDR2 is FVKESK. The CDR3 loop is CASSQTSGGSNF. The CDR3 bases are TGTGCCAGCAGCCAGACTAGCGGGGGTTCCAATTTT.

The V gene is TRBV19, the J gene TRBJ1-6; 8 bases map to TRBD1. Germline assignment: CDR1 LNHDA and CDR2 SQIVND (reference sequence). This CDR3 region has 14 residues. V lost 9 bases to trimming and J lost 9 bases; unmatched junction nucleotides: 10. The DNA of the CDR3 is TGTGCCAGCTCGACAGGGGATGATAGTTCACCCCTCCACTTT. As protein: CASSTGDDSSPLHF.

This clone was observed once. The V gene is TRBV2, the J gene TRBJ2-4; D gene uncertain. Germline CDR1 and CDR2: SNHLY and FYNNEI. The V and J ends lost 1 base and 7 bases respectively, with 11 bases between them. The CDR3 length is 14 residues. The CDR3 protein is CASSEGGFGNIQYF. The DNA of the CDR3 is TGTGCCAGCAGTGAAGGTGGGTTCGGGAACATTCAGTACTTC.

This chain's CDR3 is CASRRPGQGEREQYF. DNA for the CDR3: TGTGCCAGCAGACGACCGGGACAGGGGGAGCGCGAGCAGTACTTC. The chain has TRBV6-5 and TRBJ2-7, with 11 positions matching TRBD1. The CDR3 spans 15 residues. Germline values: CDR1 MNHEY, CDR2 SVGAGI. After removal of 6 bases from V and 6 bases from J, the junction contained 10 bases not matched to a gene.

The rearrangement uses TRBV7-2 and TRBJ2-7, with 12 bases fitting TRBD2. V was clipped by 4 bases and J by 12 bases; unmatched bases: 10. The CDR3 is 14 amino acids. Germline lookup yields CDR1 SGHTA and CDR2 FQGNSA. DNA for the CDR3: TGTGCCAGCAGCTCGCGGACTAGCGGGGCCCCCGCGTACTTC. Translating gives CASSSRTSGAPAYF.

This chain connects TRBV19 to TRBJ2-1; TRBD2 matches at 10 bases. The CDR3 has 14 residues. Germline-derived CDR1 and CDR2 are LNHDA and SQIVND (reference sequence). The trim removed 3 bases at V and 9 bases at J, leaving 5 bases unmatched. The CDR3 bases are TGTGCCAGTAGTATGAGCGGGAGGGGAGGTGAGCAGTTCTTC. This gives the protein CASSMSGRGGEQFF.

Only a few counts were recorded for this clone. The chain employs TRBV19 and TRBJ1-2; 7 nucleotides line up with TRBD1. V was clipped by 5 bases and J by 5 bases; unmatched bases: 11. The CDR3 length is 15 residues. Germline V gives CDR1 LNHDA, CDR2 SQIVND (reference sequence). The CDR3 reads CASSQFTGTDYGYTF. The DNA of the CDR3 is TGTGCCAGTAGTCAATTTACCGGGACAGATTATGGCTACACCTTC.

The V call is TRBV12-3 or TRBV12-4, the J call TRBJ1-2; perhaps TRBD1 as D (6 bases). This CDR3 has 13 residues. Trimming removed 6 bases at V and 4 bases at J, with 12 bases between. The DNA of the CDR3 is TGTGCCAGCAGGGAGTCAGGGGTCTATGGCTACACCTTC. Its protein product is CASRESGVYGYTF.

This chain uses TRBV6-1 with TRBJ2-2; weak D call: TRBD1 (6 bases). Germline CDR1 is MNHNS and CDR2 is SASEGT. CDR3 size: 15 residues. The V end lost 2 bases, the J end lost 5 bases, and 12 bases lay between the germline ends. The CDR3 spells CASSELQGPTGELFF. The CDR3 DNA follows: TGTGCCAGCAGTGAACTACAGGGTCCGACCGGGGAGCTGTTTTTT.

The chain uses TRBV5-1 and TRBJ1-2, with 7 bases that match TRBD1. V gave up 4 bases and J gave up 0 bases; unmatched junction bases: 3. In germline, CDR1 is SGHRS, CDR2 YFSETQ. There are 14 residues in the CDR3. This CDR3 reads CASSPGGSNYGYTF. CDR3 nucleotide sequence: TGCGCCAGCAGCCCAGGGGGTTCTAACTATGGCTACACCTTC.

The chain employs TRBV9 and TRBJ2-1; TRBD2 agrees at 11 bases. The J segment lost 7 bases and the V segment lost 3 bases, leaving 9 bases of the junction unmatched. Germline V lookup: CDR1 SGDLS, CDR2 YYNGEE. The CDR3 consists of 16 residues. The CDR3 DNA reads as TGTGCCAGCAGCGCCTTCCTAGCGGGAGGAATGAATGAGCAGTTCTTC. Translating gives CASSAFLAGGMNEQFF.

V gene TRBV12-5 combines with J gene TRBJ2-7; D might be TRBD2 (6 bases). Germline assignment: CDR1 LGHNT and CDR2 FRNRAP. Trimming shortened V by 5 bases and J by 2 bases, and 19 bases separated the two germline ends. The CDR3 contains 16 residues. The CDR3 DNA sequence: TGTGCTAGTGGTATCCCCCCCGGGACTGGGCCCTACGAGCAGTACTTC. This gives the protein CASGIPPGTGPYEQYF.

The rearrangement uses TRBV5-6 and TRBJ1-1, with D tentatively TRBD1 (6 bases). V lost 5 bases to trimming and J lost 0 bases, with 8 bases between them. The CDR3 has 13 amino acids. Germline CDR1 SGHDT, CDR2 YYEEEE. In nucleotides, the CDR3 is TGTGCCAGCAGTCGACAGGTGAACACTGAAGCTTTCTTT. Protein product: CASSRQVNTEAFF.

Only a few counts were recorded for this clone. The chain recombines TRBV28 with TRBJ1-5; D call uncertain. V gave up 4 bases and J gave up 9 bases, with 7 bases separating them. Germline V gene lookup returns CDR1 MDHEN and CDR2 SYDVKM. CDR3 size: 11 residues. The DNA for the CDR3 is TGTGCCAGCAGTTCTCGGGGGCCCCAGCATTTT. Residues: CASSSRGPQHF.

This clone was seen just once. The chain employs TRBV7-2 and TRBJ1-6; D is perhaps TRBD1 (5 bases). V dropped 3 bases and J dropped 8 bases, with 11 bases sitting between them. CDR3 length equals 14 residues. CDR1 SGHTA and CDR2 FQGNSA come from the germline V gene. CDR3 nucleotides: TGTGCCAGCAGCTTGAGACAGATTTATTCACCCCTCCACTTT. Its translation is CASSLRQIYSPLHF.

This clone came up a few times. The V gene is TRBV5-4, the J gene TRBJ2-2; weak D call: TRBD1 (6 bases). The V end lost 5 bases, the J end lost 2 bases, and 10 bases lay between the germline ends. The germline gives CDR1 SGHNT, CDR2 YYREEE (reference sequence). The CDR3 consists of 14 residues. The CDR3 here is CASRPQGNTGELFF. The CDR3 DNA sequence: TGTGCCAGCAGACCACAGGGAAACACCGGGGAGCTGTTTTTT.

The chain carries TRBV28 and TRBJ2-7; 7 bases agree with TRBD1. The CDR3 covers 13 residues. Per the germline V gene, CDR1 is MDHEN and CDR2 is SYDVKM. J was trimmed by 2 bases and V by 2 bases; bases with no gene match: 0. The CDR3 bases are TGTGCCAGCAGTTTACAGGGGGCCTACGAGCAGTACTTC. Protein: CASSLQGAYEQYF.

The chain employs TRBV20-1 and TRBJ1-4; 10 nucleotides align to TRBD1. Germline V lookup: CDR1 DFQATT, CDR2 SNEGSKA (reference sequence). The CDR3 length is 16 residues. With V trimmed by 3 bases and J by 2 bases, 6 bases remained unmatched. CDR3 loop: CSASMTGGSTNEKLFF. Written as DNA, the CDR3 is TGCAGTGCTAGTATGACAGGGGGCTCGACTAATGAAAAACTGTTTTTT.

J is TRBJ1-5 and V is TRBV7-9; 7 nucleotides match TRBD1. The CDR3 runs to 18 residues. V gave up 6 bases and J gave up 6 bases; unmatched junction bases: 20. Per germline, CDR1 SEHNR and CDR2 FQNEAQ (reference sequence). CDR3 sequence (DNA): TGTGCCAGCAGTTCTTCTCCCCTCCGGGACAGTGCCTTTCAGCCCCAGCATTTT. Translating gives CASSSSPLRDSAFQPQHF. Supplemented by reference TRBV7-9 and TRBJ1-5, the full variable domain reads DTGVSQNPRHKITKRGQNVTFRCDPISEHNRLYWYRQTLGQGPEFLTYFQNEAQLEKSRLLSDRFSAERPKGSFSTLEIQRTEQGDSAMYLCASSSSPLRDSAFQPQHFGDGTRLSIL.

The chain joins TRBV27 to TRBJ1-5, with D possibly TRBD1 on 6 matching bases. V shed 4 bases and J shed 3 bases, with 10 bases lying between them. The CDR3 extends over 14 amino acids. The germline gives CDR1 MNHEY, CDR2 SMNVEV (reference sequence). The DNA of the CDR3 is TGTGCCAGCAGTTCTGGACAGAACAATCAGCCCCAGCATTTT. Its translation: CASSSGQNNQPQHF.

CDR3 loop: CASSRGQGDNSNQPQHF. CDR3 bases: TGTGCCAGCTCACGTGGACAGGGAGACAATAGCAATCAGCCCCAGCATTTT. The chain employs TRBV18 and TRBJ1-5; TRBD1 matches at 8 bases. V shed 4 bases and J 0 bases; nucleotides not matched to a gene: 8. This CDR3 is built from 17 residues. Germline assignment: CDR1 KGHSH and CDR2 LQKENI.

This rearrangement joins TRBV9 to TRBJ1-1; D remains ambiguous. This CDR3 is 17 amino acids long. The V gene lost 0 bases and the J gene lost 2 bases, with 17 bases spanning the gap. CDR1 is SGDLS and CDR2 is YYNGEE in the germline V gene. CDR3 protein: CASSVGPHMTGNTEAFF. In DNA form, the CDR3 reads TGTGCCAGCAGCGTAGGGCCCCACATGACGGGAAACACTGAAGCTTTCTTT.

This clone turned up a few times. The chain carries TRBV10-3 and TRBJ2-1; 7 bases are shared with TRBD1. Germline-derived CDR1 and CDR2 are ENHRY and SYGVKD. This CDR3 is built from 13 residues. The J segment lost 7 bases and the V segment lost 8 bases, leaving 8 bases of the junction unmatched. CDR3 sequence reads: CAIHRGSLNEQFF. The CDR3 DNA is TGTGCCATCCACAGGGGTTCGTTGAATGAGCAGTTCTTC.

V and J are TRBV18 and TRBJ2-5, with a possible D match to TRBD1 (6 bases). The germline V gene encodes CDR1 KGHSH and CDR2 LQKENI. With 3 bases removed from V and 1 base from J, the gap between germline ends came to 15 bases. The CDR3 consists of 16 residues. The CDR3 is CASSPPGAGVQETQYF. In nucleotides, the CDR3 is TGTGCCAGCTCACCCCCCGGGGCAGGGGTCCAAGAGACCCAGTACTTC.

V usage is TRBV28 and J usage is TRBJ1-4; TRBD1 is a possible D gene (5 bases). Trimming pared 2 bases from V and 5 bases from J, leaving 9 bases between. The CDR3 is 14 amino acids. CDR1 is MDHEN and CDR2 is SYDVKM in the germline V gene. The CDR3 reads CASSLPGGNEKLFF. Written as DNA, the CDR3 is TGTGCCAGCAGTTTACCCGGGGGGAATGAAAAACTGTTTTTT.

The V gene is TRBV29-1, the J gene TRBJ1-1; D might be TRBD1 (5 bases). Trimming cost V 5 bases and J 1 base, with 8 bases left between them. This CDR3 is built from 12 residues. CDR1 is SQVTM and CDR2 is ANQGSEA in the germline V gene. This CDR3 reads CSVRQQNTEAFF. CDR3 nucleotides: TGCAGCGTTCGACAGCAGAACACTGAAGCTTTCTTT.

Only one count was recorded for this clone. The rearrangement links TRBV30 to TRBJ2-5; a possible D gene is TRBD1 (5 bases). Germline CDR1 is GTSNPN and CDR2 is SVGIG (reference sequence). The ends were cut back, 2 bases at V and 5 bases at J, with 12 bases in the middle. CDR3 length: 13 amino acids. The CDR3: CAWSQGAGETQYF. CDR3 DNA sequence: TGTGCCTGGAGTCAAGGGGCAGGGGAGACCCAGTACTTC.

V gene TRBV7-9 combines with J gene TRBJ2-7, with a tentative D call TRBD1 (6 bases). The CDR3 sequence is 15 residues long. CDR1 is SEHNR, CDR2 FQNEAQ, per germline (reference sequence). V dropped 0 bases and J dropped 5 bases, with 14 bases sitting between them. CDR3 in amino acids: CASSLAWVQGDEQYF. CDR3 in DNA: TGTGCCAGCAGCTTAGCTTGGGTACAGGGTGACGAGCAGTACTTC. The full variable domain, rest sourced from reference TRBV7-9 and TRBJ2-7, is DTGVSQNPRHKITKRGQNVTFRCDPISEHNRLYWYRQTLGQGPEFLTYFQNEAQLEKSRLLSDRFSAERPKGSFSTLEIQRTEQGDSAMYLCASSLAWVQGDEQYFGPGTRLTVT.

This clone was found a few times. The CDR3: CATSPQGLTDTQYF. In nucleotides, the CDR3 is TGTGCCACCTCCCCGCAGGGCCTCACAGATACGCAGTATTTT. This rearrangement joins TRBV27 to TRBJ2-3, with D perhaps TRBD1 (5 bases). V lost 10 bases, J lost 2 bases, and 16 bases lay in between. The length of the CDR3 is 14 residues. Germline V gene sequence: CDR1 MNHEY, CDR2 SMNVEV (reference sequence).